Each of the 7 T cell receptor beta chains below was sequenced from the same sample in a study of blood T cell repertoires in COVID-19. The protocol was immunoSEQ multiplex PCR, while the TCRdb copy is restricted to in-frame clones and leaves out a portion. The table lists roughly 140,000 clones, around 80% of them singletons. Material for sequencing was PBMCs or T cells enriched from blood (not recorded which). These receptors were collected from a woman aged 18-30 years who had been exposed to COVID-19.

This chain joins TRBV18 and TRBJ1-5; 9 nucleotides agree with TRBD1. Trimming took 2 bases from V and 7 from J; bases not matched to a gene: 12. There are 17 residues in the CDR3. In germline, CDR1 is KGHSH, CDR2 LQKENI. DNA for the CDR3: TGTGCCAGCTCACCAACCTCGTCGGGACAGGGTGGCCAGCCCCAGCATTTT. Translating gives CASSPTSSGQGGQPQHF.

This chain uses TRBV7-9 with TRBJ1-3; D not resolved. V shed 3 bases and J shed 0 bases, with 9 bases lying between them. The CDR3 spans 15 residues. Germline CDR1 is SEHNR and CDR2 is FQNEAQ (reference sequence). The CDR3 protein is CASSFYGSSGNTIYF. The CDR3 DNA reads as TGTGCCAGCAGCTTCTACGGGAGCTCTGGAAACACCATATATTTT.

The chain recombines TRBV5-1 with TRBJ1-5; TRBD1 matches 7 bases. J gave up 3 bases and V 4 bases, and 4 bases lay outside the gene matches. The germline V gene has CDR1 SGHRS and CDR2 YFSETQ. This CDR3 comprises 14 residues. The chain's CDR3 is CASSPGTANQPQHF. The CDR3 nucleotides are TGCGCCAGCAGCCCCGGGACAGCCAATCAGCCCCAGCATTTT. The full variable domain, rest sourced from reference TRBV5-1 and TRBJ1-5, is KAGVTQTPRYLIKTRGQQVTLSCSPISGHRSVSWYQQTPGQGLQFLFEYFSETQRNKGNFPGRFSGRQFSNSRSEMNVSTLELGDSALYLCASSPGTANQPQHFGDGTRLSIL.

For the CDR3, the DNA is TGCAGTGCTAGAGAAAGGCGGGCTTTCTTT. Protein sequence: CSARERRAFF. The V and J genes are TRBV20-1 and TRBJ1-1; no firm D call. V lost 0 bases to trimming and J lost 11 bases, with 7 bases between them. CDR1 and CDR2 from the germline V gene are DFQATT and SNEGSKA (reference sequence). The CDR3 is 10 residues long.

This chain links TRBV3-1 (or the pseudogene TRBV3-2) with TRBJ2-4, with D perhaps TRBD2 (5 bases). Trimming pared 0 bases from V and 3 bases from J, leaving 15 bases between. Germline V gene sequence: CDR1 LGHDT, CDR2 YNNKEL (reference sequence). This CDR3 has 17 residues. The CDR3 loop is CASSQDRFSGSKNIQYF. The CDR3 DNA follows: TGTGCCAGCAGCCAAGATAGATTTTCGGGGAGCAAAAACATTCAGTACTTC.

The chain couples TRBV11-2 to TRBJ2-2, with D possibly matching TRBD2 (6 bases). Germline V gene lookup returns CDR1 SGHAT and CDR2 FQNNGV. CDR3 length equals 17 residues. The V and J ends lost 5 bases and 0 bases respectively, with 16 bases between them. The CDR3 region is CASSLTSSASNTGELFF. The CDR3 DNA reads as TGTGCCAGCAGCCTCACCTCTAGCGCCTCGAACACCGGGGAGCTGTTTTTT.

This chain joins TRBV15 and TRBJ2-1; D gene uncertain. The CDR3 spans 13 residues. Germline assignment: CDR1 LNHNV and CDR2 YYDKDF (reference sequence). V dropped 5 bases and J dropped 4 bases, with 9 bases sitting between them. For the CDR3, the DNA is TGTGCCACCAGCGTGAGGCAGTACAATGAGCAGTTCTTC. Translating it yields CATSVRQYNEQFF.